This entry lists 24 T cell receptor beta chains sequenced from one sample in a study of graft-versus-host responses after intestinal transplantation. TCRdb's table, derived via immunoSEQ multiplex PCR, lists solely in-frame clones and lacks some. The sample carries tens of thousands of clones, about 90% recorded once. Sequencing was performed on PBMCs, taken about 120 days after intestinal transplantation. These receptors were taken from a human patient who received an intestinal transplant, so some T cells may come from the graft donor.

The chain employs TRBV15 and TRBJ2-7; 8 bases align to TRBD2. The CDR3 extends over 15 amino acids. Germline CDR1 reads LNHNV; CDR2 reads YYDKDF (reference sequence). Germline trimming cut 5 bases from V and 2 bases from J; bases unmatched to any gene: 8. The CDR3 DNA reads TGTGCCACCAGCCCCGGGGGGGCGATGGCCTACGAGCAGTACTTC. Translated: CATSPGGAMAYEQYF.

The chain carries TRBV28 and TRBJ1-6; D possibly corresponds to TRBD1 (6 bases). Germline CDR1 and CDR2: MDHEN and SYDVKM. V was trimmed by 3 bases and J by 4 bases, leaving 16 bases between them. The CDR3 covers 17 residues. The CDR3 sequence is CASSFSRTAEYNSPLHF. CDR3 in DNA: TGTGCCAGCAGTTTTAGTAGGACAGCCGAATATAATTCACCCCTCCACTTT.

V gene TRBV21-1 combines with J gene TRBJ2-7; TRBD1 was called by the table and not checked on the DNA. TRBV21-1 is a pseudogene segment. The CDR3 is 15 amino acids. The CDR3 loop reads CASSAEGDRAYEQYF. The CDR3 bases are TGTGCCAGCAGCGCAGAGGGGGACAGGGCCTACGAGCAGTACTTC.

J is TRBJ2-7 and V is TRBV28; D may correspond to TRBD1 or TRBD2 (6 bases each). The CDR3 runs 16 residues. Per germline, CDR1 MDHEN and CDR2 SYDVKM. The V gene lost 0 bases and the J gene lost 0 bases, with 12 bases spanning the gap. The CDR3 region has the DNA TGTGCCAGCAGTTTATGGGGCGGGACAAGCTCCTACGAGCAGTACTTC. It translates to CASSLWGGTSSYEQYF.

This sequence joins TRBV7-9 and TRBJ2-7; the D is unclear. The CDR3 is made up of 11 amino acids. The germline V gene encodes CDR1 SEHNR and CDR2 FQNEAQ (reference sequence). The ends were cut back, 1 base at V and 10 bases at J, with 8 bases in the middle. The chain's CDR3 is CASSLDGPQYF. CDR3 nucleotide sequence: TGTGCCAGCAGCTTAGATGGCCCCCAGTACTTC.

This CDR3 is CASSLNPREPQYF. In DNA, the CDR3 is TGTGCCAGCAGCTTGAATCCTCGGGAGCCGCAGTATTTT. This rearrangement joins TRBV7-9 to TRBJ2-3; a possible D gene is TRBD2 (6 bases). The CDR3 loop spans 13 amino acids. The germline CDR1 and CDR2 sequences are SEHNR and FQNEAQ (reference sequence). Trimming left V 3 bases short and J 10 bases short, with 14 bases between.

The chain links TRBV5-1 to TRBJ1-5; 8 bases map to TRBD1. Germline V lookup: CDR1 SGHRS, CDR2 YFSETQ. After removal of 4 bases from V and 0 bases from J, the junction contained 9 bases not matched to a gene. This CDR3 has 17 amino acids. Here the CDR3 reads CASSVPRTGNSNQPQHF. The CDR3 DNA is TGCGCCAGCAGCGTACCCAGGACAGGGAATAGCAATCAGCCCCAGCATTTT.

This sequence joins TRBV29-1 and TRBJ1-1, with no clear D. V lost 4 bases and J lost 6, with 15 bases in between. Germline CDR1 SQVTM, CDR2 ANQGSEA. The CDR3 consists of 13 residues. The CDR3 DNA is TGCAGCGTTGGACGGGTTCTGGAGGCTGAAGCTTTCTTT. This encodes CSVGRVLEAEAFF.

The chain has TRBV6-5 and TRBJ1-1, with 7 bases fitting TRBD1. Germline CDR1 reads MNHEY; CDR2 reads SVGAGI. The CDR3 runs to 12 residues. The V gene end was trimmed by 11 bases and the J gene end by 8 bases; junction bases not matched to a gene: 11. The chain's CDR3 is CAAKSQGGEAFF. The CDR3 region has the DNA TGTGCCGCCAAAAGCCAGGGGGGAGAAGCTTTCTTT.

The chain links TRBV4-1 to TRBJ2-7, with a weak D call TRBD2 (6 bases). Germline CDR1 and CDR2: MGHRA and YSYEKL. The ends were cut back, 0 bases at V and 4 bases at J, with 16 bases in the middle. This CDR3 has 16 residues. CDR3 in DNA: TGCGCCAGCAGCCAAGAATGGGCGGGGATGAATTACGAGCAGTACTTC. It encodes CASSQEWAGMNYEQYF.

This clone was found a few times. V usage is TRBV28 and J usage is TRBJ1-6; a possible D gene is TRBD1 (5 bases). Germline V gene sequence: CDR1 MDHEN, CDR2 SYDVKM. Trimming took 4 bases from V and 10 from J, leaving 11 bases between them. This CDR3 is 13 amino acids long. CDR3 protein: CASSWPGKSPLHF. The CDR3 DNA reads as TGTGCCAGCAGTTGGCCAGGGAAATCACCCCTCCACTTT.

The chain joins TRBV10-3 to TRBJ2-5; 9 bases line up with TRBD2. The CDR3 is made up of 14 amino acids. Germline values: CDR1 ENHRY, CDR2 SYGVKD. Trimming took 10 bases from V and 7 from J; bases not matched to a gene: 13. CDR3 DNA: TGTGCCACGGTTGCTAGCGGGAAGGAGGGGACCCAGTACTTC. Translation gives CATVASGKEGTQYF.

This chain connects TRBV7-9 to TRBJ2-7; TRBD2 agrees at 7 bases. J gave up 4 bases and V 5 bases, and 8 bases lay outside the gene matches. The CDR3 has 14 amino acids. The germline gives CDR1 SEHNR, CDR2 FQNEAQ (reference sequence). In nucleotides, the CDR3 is TGTGCCAGCAGCCACCGGGACTATTCATACGAGCAGTACTTC. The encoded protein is CASSHRDYSYEQYF.

CDR3 amino acids: CASSEEGSQETQYF. As DNA, the CDR3 is TGTGCCAGCAGTGAAGAAGGGTCCCAAGAGACCCAGTACTTC. The gene calls are TRBV2 and TRBJ2-5, with D unresolved. There are 14 residues in the CDR3. CDR1 is SNHLY, CDR2 FYNNEI, per germline. Trimming left V 1 base short and J 1 base short, with 7 bases between.

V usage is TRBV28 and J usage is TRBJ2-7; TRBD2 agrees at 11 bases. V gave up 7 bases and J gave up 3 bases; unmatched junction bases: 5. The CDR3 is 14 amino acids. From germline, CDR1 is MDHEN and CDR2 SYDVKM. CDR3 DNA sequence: TGTGCCAGCAACCTAGCGGGAGGTAACTACGAGCAGTACTTC. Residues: CASNLAGGNYEQYF.

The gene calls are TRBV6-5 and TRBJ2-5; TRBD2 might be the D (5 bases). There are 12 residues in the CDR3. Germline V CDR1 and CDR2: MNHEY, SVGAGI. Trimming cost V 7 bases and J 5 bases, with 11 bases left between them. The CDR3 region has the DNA TGTGCCAGCAAAAATACGGGGGAGACCCAGTACTTC. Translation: CASKNTGETQYF.

DNA for the CDR3: TGCGCCAGCAGCTTGGACCGCTCTAACTATGGCTACACCTTC. Translation: CASSLDRSNYGYTF. The V and J genes are TRBV5-1 and TRBJ1-2; D is undetermined. Trimming left V 0 bases short and J 0 bases short, with 6 bases between. CDR1 and CDR2 from the germline V gene are SGHRS and YFSETQ. This CDR3 region has 14 residues.

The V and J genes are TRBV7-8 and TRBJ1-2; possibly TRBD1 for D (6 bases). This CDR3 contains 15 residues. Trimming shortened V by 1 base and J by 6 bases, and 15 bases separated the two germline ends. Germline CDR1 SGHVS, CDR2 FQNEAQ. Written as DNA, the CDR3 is TGTGCCAGCAGCTTAGGTAGGGGGGCCGCAGATGGCTACACCTTC. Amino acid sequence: CASSLGRGAADGYTF.

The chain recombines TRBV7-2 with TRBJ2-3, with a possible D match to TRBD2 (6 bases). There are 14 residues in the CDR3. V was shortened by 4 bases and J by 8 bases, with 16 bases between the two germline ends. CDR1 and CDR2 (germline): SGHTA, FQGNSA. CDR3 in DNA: TGTGCCAGCAGCTCGGGACTCCTCTTTGGTACGCAGTATTTT. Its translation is CASSSGLLFGTQYF.

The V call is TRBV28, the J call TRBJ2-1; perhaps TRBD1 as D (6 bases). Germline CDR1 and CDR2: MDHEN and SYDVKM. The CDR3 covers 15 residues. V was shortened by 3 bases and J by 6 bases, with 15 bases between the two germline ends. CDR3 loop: CASSFRTVFSNEQFF. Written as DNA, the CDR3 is TGTGCCAGCAGTTTTAGGACAGTTTTCTCCAATGAGCAGTTCTTC.

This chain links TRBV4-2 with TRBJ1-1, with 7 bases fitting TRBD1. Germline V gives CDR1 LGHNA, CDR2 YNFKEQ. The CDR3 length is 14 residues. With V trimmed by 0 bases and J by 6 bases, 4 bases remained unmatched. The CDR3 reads CASSQDRGAAEAFF. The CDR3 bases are TGTGCCAGCAGCCAAGACAGGGGGGCGGCTGAAGCTTTCTTT.

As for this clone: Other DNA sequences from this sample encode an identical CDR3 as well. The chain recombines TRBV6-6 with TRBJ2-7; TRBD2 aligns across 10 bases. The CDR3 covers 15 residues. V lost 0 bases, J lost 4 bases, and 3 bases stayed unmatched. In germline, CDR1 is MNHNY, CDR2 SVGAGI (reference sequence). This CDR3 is CASSYSASGSYEQYF. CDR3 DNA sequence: TGTGCCAGCAGTTACTCCGCTAGCGGGAGTTACGAGCAGTACTTC.

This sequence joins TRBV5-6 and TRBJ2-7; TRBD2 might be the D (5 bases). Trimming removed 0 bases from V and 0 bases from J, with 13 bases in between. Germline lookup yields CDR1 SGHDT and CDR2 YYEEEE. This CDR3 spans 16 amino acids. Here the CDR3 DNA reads TGTGCCAGCAGCTTGGCGAGGGCAGCCTTCTCCTACGAGCAGTACTTC. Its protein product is CASSLARAAFSYEQYF.

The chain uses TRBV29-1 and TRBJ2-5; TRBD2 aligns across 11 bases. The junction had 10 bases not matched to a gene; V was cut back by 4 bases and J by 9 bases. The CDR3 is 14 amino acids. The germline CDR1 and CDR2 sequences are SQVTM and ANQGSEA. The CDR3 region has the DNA TGCAGCGTTGTACGGCTAGCGGGAGGTGAGGCCCAGTACTTC. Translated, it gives CSVVRLAGGEAQYF.